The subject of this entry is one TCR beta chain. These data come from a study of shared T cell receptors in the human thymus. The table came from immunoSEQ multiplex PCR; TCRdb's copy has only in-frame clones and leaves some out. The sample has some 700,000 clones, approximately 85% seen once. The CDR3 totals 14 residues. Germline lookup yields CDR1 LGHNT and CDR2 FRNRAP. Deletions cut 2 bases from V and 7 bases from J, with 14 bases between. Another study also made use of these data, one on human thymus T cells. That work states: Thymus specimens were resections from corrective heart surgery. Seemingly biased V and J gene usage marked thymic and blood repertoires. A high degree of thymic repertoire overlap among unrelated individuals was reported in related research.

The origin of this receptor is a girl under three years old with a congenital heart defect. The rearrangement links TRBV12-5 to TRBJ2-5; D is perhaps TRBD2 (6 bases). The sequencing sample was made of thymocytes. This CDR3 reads CASGLSTLGGTQYF. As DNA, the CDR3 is TGTGCTAGTGGTTTGTCGACACTCGGGGGGACCCAGTACTTC.